The 27 T cell receptor beta chains listed next were all sequenced from one sample in a study of blood T cell repertoires in COVID-19. Measured with immunoSEQ multiplex PCR; TCRdb has only the in-frame clones, and not every one. The repertoire consists of about 160,000 clones, with around 89% occurring once and the leading ten covering approximately 7%. Sequencing used PBMCs or T cells enriched from blood (not recorded which). These receptors all come from a woman between 50 and 59 years old who had recovered from COVID-19.

This chain joins TRBV5-4 and TRBJ2-1, with 10 bases aligning to TRBD2. CDR1 SGHNT and CDR2 YYREEE come from the germline V gene (reference sequence). Trimming at V came to 4 bases and at J to 3 bases, leaving 7 bases not matched to a gene. The CDR3 loop spans 16 amino acids. CDR3 sequence: CASSHSGGAYYNEQFF. The DNA for the CDR3 is TGTGCCAGCAGCCACAGCGGGGGGGCGTACTACAATGAGCAGTTCTTC.

The rearrangement links TRBV6-2 or TRBV6-3 to TRBJ2-7, with 7 nucleotides matching TRBD2. The germline gives CDR1 MNHEY, CDR2 SVGEGT. Trimming removed 0 bases from V and 4 bases from J; junction bases left unmatched: 3. The CDR3 is made up of 14 amino acids. The CDR3 nucleotides read TGTGCCAGCAGTTACTCGCGGGGGAGATACGAGCAGTACTTC. Translation gives CASSYSRGRYEQYF.

The chain uses TRBV20-1 and TRBJ1-2; possibly TRBD1 for D (5 bases). The ends were cut back, 3 bases at V and 8 bases at J, with 13 bases in the middle. This CDR3 comprises 12 residues. Looked up from germline, CDR1 is DFQATT and CDR2 is SNEGSKA (reference sequence). The CDR3: CSASTRVGGYTF. Here the CDR3 DNA reads TGCAGTGCTAGTACCAGGGTGGGGGGCTACACCTTC.

The chain is built from TRBV11-2 and TRBJ2-4; D not resolved. Germline V CDR1 and CDR2: SGHAT, FQNNGV. Trimming shortened V by 2 bases and J by 5 bases, and 10 bases separated the two germline ends. The CDR3 is 14 amino acids. CDR3 residues: CASSLSLAENIQYF. CDR3 bases: TGTGCCAGCAGCTTATCTTTGGCAGAAAACATTCAGTACTTC. The variable domain in full, with the rest retrieved from reference TRBV11-2 and TRBJ2-4, is EAGVAQSPRYKIIEKRQSVAFWCNPISGHATLYWYQQILGQGPKLLIQFQNNGVVDDSQLPKDRFSAERLKGVDSTLKIQPAKLEDSAVYLCASSLSLAENIQYFGAGTRLSVL.

The chain recombines TRBV11-2 with TRBJ2-3; the match to TRBD2 covers 10 bases. Looked up from germline, CDR1 is SGHAT and CDR2 is FQNNGV. V was pared by 5 bases and J by 4 bases, with 3 bases of the junction left unmatched. This CDR3 has 14 residues. CDR3 sequence: CASSPLAGADTQYF. The CDR3 DNA reads as TGTGCCAGCAGCCCGCTAGCGGGGGCAGATACGCAGTATTTT.

The rearrangement uses TRBV11-2 and TRBJ1-2, with 7 bases that match TRBD1. V shed 2 bases, J shed 2 bases, and the junction held 14 bases outside the gene matches. In germline, CDR1 is SGHAT, CDR2 FQNNGV. The CDR3 is 18 amino acids. CDR3 nucleotide sequence: TGTGCCAGCAGCTTAAGGGTAGGACAGGCGCACTCCAACTATGGCTACACCTTC. This encodes CASSLRVGQAHSNYGYTF.

The V call is TRBV5-1, the J call TRBJ2-7; tentative D call: TRBD1 (6 bases). V lost 6 bases to trimming and J lost 2 bases, with 12 bases between them. The CDR3 extends over 13 amino acids. In germline, CDR1 is SGHRS, CDR2 YFSETQ. This CDR3 is CASTRDTTYEQYF. The CDR3, as DNA: TGCGCCAGCACCCGGGACACCACCTACGAGCAGTACTTC.

The V call is TRBV4-3, the J call TRBJ1-2; D unresolved. The germline V gene encodes CDR1 LGHNA and CDR2 YSLEER. The CDR3 totals 16 residues. With 0 bases removed from V and 1 base from J, the gap between germline ends came to 12 bases. CDR3 loop: CASSQDFRGVNYGYTF. The CDR3 nucleotides read TGCGCCAGCAGCCAAGATTTTCGGGGTGTTAACTATGGCTACACCTTC.

The chain carries TRBV19 and TRBJ2-7; 7 nucleotides agree with TRBD1. The trim removed 5 bases at V and 2 bases at J, leaving 3 bases unmatched. This CDR3 contains 13 residues. The germline CDR1 and CDR2 sequences are LNHDA and SQIVND (reference sequence). DNA of the CDR3: TGTGCCAGTAGTGAGACAGGGACCTACGAGCAGTACTTC. Protein product: CASSETGTYEQYF.

This clone was detected only once. The chain has TRBV19 and TRBJ2-2, with TRBD2 matching over 7 bases. Germline V lookup: CDR1 LNHDA, CDR2 SQIVND (reference sequence). J gave up 2 bases and V 5 bases, and 2 bases lay outside the gene matches. This CDR3 spans 14 amino acids. The CDR3 DNA follows: TGTGCCAGTAGTTCGGGGGGTAACACCGGGGAGCTGTTTTTT. It specifies CASSSGGNTGELFF.

The chain couples TRBV5-6 to TRBJ2-3; 7 nucleotides agree with TRBD2. CDR1 is SGHDT, CDR2 YYEEEE, per germline. The CDR3 extends over 14 amino acids. Germline trimming cut 1 base from V and 8 bases from J; bases unmatched to any gene: 7. This chain's CDR3 is CASSLNGGNPTQYF. CDR3 sequence (DNA): TGTGCCAGCAGCTTGAACGGGGGGAATCCTACGCAGTATTTT.

V gene TRBV30 combines with J gene TRBJ1-4; D possibly corresponds to TRBD1 (5 bases). V lost 8 bases and J 8 bases, leaving 12 bases between the germline ends. This CDR3 has 11 amino acids. The germline V gene has CDR1 GTSNPN and CDR2 SVGIG (reference sequence). The CDR3 coding sequence is TGTGCCGGGGGGGGAGAGGAAAAACTGTTTTTT. Residues: CAGGGEEKLFF.

The chain is built from TRBV5-1 and TRBJ1-2, with a possible D match to TRBD1 (6 bases). From germline, CDR1 is SGHRS and CDR2 YFSETQ. The CDR3 has 13 amino acids. V lost 4 bases and J 8 bases, leaving 15 bases between the germline ends. CDR3 bases: TGCGCCAGCAGCCGGACCCGACAGGACGGCTACACCTTC. Encoded protein: CASSRTRQDGYTF.

The CDR3 protein is CASSYSIRDLEETQYF. The CDR3 nucleotides are TGTGCCAGCAGTTACTCAATCAGGGACTTGGAAGAGACCCAGTACTTC. V usage is TRBV6-2 or TRBV6-3 and J usage is TRBJ2-5; a weak D match, TRBD2 (6 bases). The V gene lost 0 bases and the J gene lost 3 bases, with 14 bases spanning the gap. Per germline, CDR1 MNHEY and CDR2 SVGEGT. The CDR3 contains 16 residues.

The chain combines TRBV19 with TRBJ1-2; 7 nucleotides match TRBD1. The CDR3 loop spans 17 amino acids. With 4 bases clipped from V and 3 bases from J, the junction kept 14 bases outside the gene matches. Germline-derived CDR1 and CDR2 are LNHDA and SQIVND (reference sequence). Here the CDR3 DNA reads TGTGCCAGTAGTACCCGGGGGACAGCGTCATTCGACTATGGCTACACCTTC. Translated: CASSTRGTASFDYGYTF.

The rearrangement joins TRBV19 to TRBJ2-3, with D hard to call. The CDR3 length is 14 residues. The V end lost 5 bases, the J end lost 0 bases, and 9 bases lay between the germline ends. Germline V gene lookup returns CDR1 LNHDA and CDR2 SQIVND (reference sequence). In DNA, the CDR3 is TGTGCCAGTAGTGGGCAGTTTAGCACAGATACGCAGTATTTT. This codes for CASSGQFSTDTQYF.

The chain carries TRBV19 and TRBJ2-1, with a weak D call TRBD1 (5 bases). Germline V gives CDR1 LNHDA, CDR2 SQIVND (reference sequence). V lost 3 bases and J lost 9, with 24 bases in between. CDR3 length equals 17 residues. The CDR3 is CASSILPQGALWGEQFF. CDR3 coding DNA: TGTGCCAGTAGTATTCTCCCCCAGGGCGCCTTATGGGGTGAGCAGTTCTTC.

The rearrangement joins TRBV19 to TRBJ1-2; a possible D gene is TRBD1 (6 bases). Germline-derived CDR1 and CDR2 are LNHDA and SQIVND (reference sequence). The V end lost 9 bases, the J end lost 4 bases, and 18 bases lay between the germline ends. This CDR3 is built from 14 residues. CDR3 in DNA: TGTGCCAGCTCGAGGGGGGGCCAGATCTATGGCTACACCTTC. It yields the protein CASSRGGQIYGYTF. Drawing the rest from reference TRBV19 and TRBJ1-2, the complete variable domain is DGGITQSPKYLFRKEGQNVTLSCEQNLNHDAMYWYRQDPGQGLRLIYYSQIVNDFQKGDIAEGYSVSREKKESFPLTVTSAQKNPTAFYLCASSRGGQIYGYTFGSGTRLTVV.

This chain joins TRBV5-6 and TRBJ2-2; D perhaps matches TRBD1 (5 bases). V was clipped by 1 base and J by 1 base, with 11 bases between them. Per the germline V gene, CDR1 is SGHDT and CDR2 is YYEEEE. The CDR3 runs 16 residues. The CDR3 nucleotides are TGTGCCAGCAGCTTGTATCGGACAATGAACACCGGGGAGCTGTTTTTT. As protein: CASSLYRTMNTGELFF.

The chain carries TRBV27 and TRBJ2-3; TRBD2 matches 8 bases. The CDR3 extends over 15 amino acids. CDR1 is MNHEY, CDR2 SMNVEV, per germline (reference sequence). With 4 bases clipped from V and 4 bases from J, the junction kept 7 bases outside the gene matches. CDR3: CASSSGRGAADTQYF. In nucleotides, the CDR3 is TGTGCCAGCAGTTCAGGGCGGGGGGCGGCAGATACGCAGTATTTT.

V usage is TRBV4-3 and J usage is TRBJ1-1; perhaps TRBD1 as D (5 bases). V lost 5 bases, J lost 4 bases, and 23 bases lay in between. In germline, CDR1 is LGHNA, CDR2 YSLEER. This CDR3 comprises 17 residues. The CDR3 DNA is TGCGCCAGCAGCTACTTAGGGGTTTGGGGGGTTCCCACTGAAGCTTTCTTT. Translating it yields CASSYLGVWGVPTEAFF.

The chain links TRBV4-2 to TRBJ1-1; tentatively, D is TRBD1 (6 bases). The CDR3 spans 15 residues. Germline V CDR1 and CDR2: LGHNA, YNFKEQ. Trimming took 4 bases from V and 2 from J, leaving 14 bases between them. This CDR3 is CASSLATGSNTEAFF. The CDR3 nucleotides read TGTGCCAGCAGCCTCGCGACAGGAAGTAACACTGAAGCTTTCTTT.

The chain has TRBV6-2 or TRBV6-3 and TRBJ1-1; D ambiguous. The V gene's germline CDR1 is MNHEY and CDR2 SVGEGT. V was trimmed by 4 bases and J by 6 bases, leaving 21 bases between them. CDR3 size: 16 residues. The CDR3 DNA reads TGTGCCAGCAGTTCCCCTACTACAAGGTCGTTCGCTGAAGCTTTCTTT. Its protein is CASSSPTTRSFAEAFF.

J is TRBJ1-5 and V is TRBV15, with TRBD1 identical over 7 bases. Germline V gene lookup returns CDR1 LNHNV and CDR2 YYDKDF (reference sequence). Trimming cost V 2 bases and J 7 bases; bases outside gene matches: 8. The CDR3 contains 15 residues. As DNA, the CDR3 is TGTGCCACCAGCAGAATCGACAGGGACTCACAGCCCCAGCATTTT. It encodes CATSRIDRDSQPQHF.

The CDR3 DNA reads as TGTGCCAGCAGCCAGAGACAGGGCTATGAGCAGTTCTTC. It translates to CASSQRQGYEQFF. The chain carries TRBV11-3 and TRBJ2-1; 7 bases fit TRBD1. The CDR3 covers 13 residues. Trimming took 5 bases from V and 8 from J; bases not matched to a gene: 6. Germline CDR1 reads SGHNT; CDR2 reads YENEEA.

The rearrangement joins TRBV10-3 to TRBJ1-2; D is undetermined. The CDR3 has 14 amino acids. V was clipped by 6 bases and J by 8 bases, with 19 bases between them. From germline, CDR1 is ENHRY and CDR2 SYGVKD. CDR3 nucleotide sequence: TGTGCCATCAGAACGTCGGACGGGGATAAGGGCTACACCTTC. Its protein is CAIRTSDGDKGYTF.

This chain connects TRBV29-1 to TRBJ2-7; possible D gene TRBD2, 6 bases. The V end was cut by 7 bases, the J end by 1 base, with 14 bases between. The CDR3 covers 13 residues. From germline, CDR1 is SQVTM and CDR2 ANQGSEA. The CDR3, as DNA: TGCAGCGCCGGGGGAATGGGGTCCTACGAGCAGTACTTC. Translation: CSAGGMGSYEQYF.